What follows are 8 T cell receptor beta chains derived from one specimen sequenced in a study of T cell repertoires in cytomegalovirus infection. TCRdb re-derived calls from the reads in MiXCR, one entry per CDR3 protein. The data contain about 600,000 distinct CDR3 sequences, roughly a quarter of them singletons. The material sequenced was CD8+ T cells from PBMCs. Source of these receptors: a human donor in good health (CMV status not recorded). Some clones in this sample may be carry-over from other donors' samples.

Comments on this clonotype: One end of the junction does not line up with germline, which may come from a read error. CDR3 DNA sequence: TGTGTCAGCAGCTCCCGGACAGCCGATTCTGGAAACACCATATATTTT. Amino acids: CVSSSRTADSGNTIYF. The rearrangement links TRBV12-3 or TRBV12-4 to TRBJ1-3, with D possibly TRBD1 on 6 matching bases. This CDR3 has 16 amino acids.

This chain connects TRBV6-5 to TRBJ1-1, with a tentative D call TRBD1 (5 bases). V lost 4 bases and J lost 7, with 10 bases in between. The CDR3 runs to 12 residues. Germline CDR1 and CDR2: MNHEY and SVGAGI. The chain's CDR3 is CASSFEGYEAFF. Here the CDR3 DNA reads TGTGCCAGCAGTTTCGAGGGGTATGAAGCTTTCTTT.

Here the CDR3 DNA reads TGTGCCAGTAGTAACAGGGCCTCCTACAATGAGCAGTTCTTC. It is translated as CASSNRASYNEQFF. The chain uses TRBV19 and TRBJ2-1; TRBD1 is a possible D gene (6 bases). Germline V CDR1 and CDR2: LNHDA, SQIVND (reference sequence). This CDR3 has 14 amino acids. V was cut by 4 bases and J by 0 bases, with 7 bases left in between.

The CDR3, as DNA: TGTGCCATCTCAAGCGCCGGGGACTACGAGCAGTACTTC. This translates into CAISSAGDYEQYF. V is TRBV10-3 and J is TRBJ2-7; the D gene is possibly TRBD2 (5 bases). The CDR3 contains 13 residues. Per germline, CDR1 ENHRY and CDR2 SYGVKD. V lost 8 bases and J 3 bases, leaving 14 bases between the germline ends.

There are a few counts of this clonotype. The chain uses TRBV12-3 or TRBV12-4 and TRBJ1-1; no reliable D call. Trimming shortened V by 4 bases and J by 4 bases, and 10 bases separated the two germline ends. CDR3 size: 13 residues. The CDR3 nucleotides read TGTGCCAGCAGTTCTCGGGTTTTCACTGAAGCTTTCTTT. Its translation: CASSSRVFTEAFF.

In this sample, this clonotype turned up many times. The chain recombines TRBV6-5 with TRBJ2-7; 8 bases are a match to TRBD1. Germline CDR1 MNHEY, CDR2 SVGAGI. The V gene end was trimmed by 8 bases and the J gene end by 2 bases; junction bases not matched to a gene: 2. The CDR3 loop spans 12 amino acids. CDR3 sequence (DNA): TGTGCCAGCGGGACAGGACCCTACGAGCAGTACTTC. Translation gives CASGTGPYEQYF.

The rearrangement links TRBV6-5 to TRBJ2-2; D might be TRBD2 (6 bases). The CDR3 sequence is 17 residues long. Germline V gene lookup returns CDR1 MNHEY and CDR2 SVGAGI. Trimming cost V 0 bases and J 3 bases, with 14 bases left between them. CDR3 protein: CASSYSSGPGYTGELFF. The CDR3 DNA sequence: TGTGCCAGCAGTTACTCGAGCGGGCCCGGGTACACCGGGGAGCTGTTTTTT.

The rearrangement uses TRBV24-1 and TRBJ2-1; TRBD2 matches 14 bases. Germline CDR1 KGHDR, CDR2 SFDVKD. The length of the CDR3 is 18 residues. V shed 0 bases and J 9 bases; nucleotides not matched to a gene: 9. Here the CDR3 DNA reads TGTGCCACCAGTGATTTGCCCGTGACTAGCGGGGGGGCTATTGAGCAGTTCTTC. Translated: CATSDLPVTSGGAIEQFF.